These 23 T cell receptor beta chains originate from one sample sequenced in a study of graft-versus-host responses after intestinal transplantation. Sequencing used immunoSEQ multiplex PCR; TCRdb keeps in-frame clones, though not all of them. The sample lists about 100,000 clones, less than 90% occurring once. Antigens of these TCRs are unknown. The sample consisted of unstimulated CD4+ T cells sorted from spleen or lymph node cells, taken before intestinal transplant. The source of these receptors is a human donor who received an intestinal transplant.

This clone came up once. The genes are TRBV19 and TRBJ1-2, with 11 bases lining up with TRBD1. Germline V lookup: CDR1 LNHDA, CDR2 SQIVND (reference sequence). The CDR3 is made up of 15 amino acids. V gave up 9 bases and J gave up 2 bases; unmatched junction bases: 8. CDR3 protein: CASKGQGASNYGYTF. In DNA form, the CDR3 reads TGTGCCAGCAAAGGACAGGGGGCATCCAACTATGGCTACACCTTC.

CDR3 in amino acids: CASSERTGGYGYTF. The CDR3 coding sequence is TGTGCCAGCAGCGAGCGGACAGGCGGATATGGCTACACCTTC. The chain combines TRBV9 with TRBJ1-2; TRBD1 agrees at 7 bases. Germline loops: CDR1 SGDLS, CDR2 YYNGEE. The CDR3 is 14 residues long. The junction had 7 bases not matched to a gene; V was cut back by 3 bases and J by 5 bases.

DNA for the CDR3: TGTGCCATCAGTGAGTCAGCGGCCTACAATGAGCAGTTCTTC. The encoded protein is CAISESAAYNEQFF. V usage is TRBV10-3 and J usage is TRBJ2-1; TRBD2 is a possible D gene (5 bases). V was pared by 0 bases and J by 2 bases, with 5 bases between. The CDR3 is made up of 14 amino acids. Germline assignment: CDR1 ENHRY and CDR2 SYGVKD.

The rearrangement uses TRBV7-9 and TRBJ1-4; 10 positions match TRBD1. V was clipped by 4 bases and J by 4 bases; unmatched bases: 0. CDR1 and CDR2 (germline): SEHNR, FQNEAQ (reference sequence). This CDR3 spans 14 amino acids. CDR3 bases: TGTGCCAGCAGCTGGACAGGGGGTAATGAAAAACTGTTTTTT. This encodes CASSWTGGNEKLFF.

This clone was recorded only once. The V call is TRBV27, the J call TRBJ2-7; D is perhaps TRBD1 (5 bases). The CDR3 covers 16 residues. CDR1 MNHEY and CDR2 SMNVEV come from the germline V gene (reference sequence). The V gene lost 1 base and the J gene lost 0 bases, with 13 bases spanning the gap. This chain's CDR3 is CASSLLSRALSYEQYF. CDR3 in DNA: TGTGCCAGCAGTTTATTAAGCAGGGCCCTCTCCTACGAGCAGTACTTC.

The chain is built from TRBV5-1 and TRBJ2-5; 9 nucleotides match TRBD2. This CDR3 has 13 residues. Trimming removed 6 bases from V and 1 base from J; junction bases left unmatched: 1. Germline-derived CDR1 and CDR2 are SGHRS and YFSETQ. CDR3 protein: CASKLAGQETQYF. The CDR3 region has the DNA TGCGCCAGCAAACTAGCGGGCCAAGAGACCCAGTACTTC.

J is TRBJ2-5 and V is TRBV6-1; 9 bases are shared with TRBD2. Looked up from germline, CDR1 is MNHNS and CDR2 is SASEGT. This CDR3 is 14 amino acids long. V lost 4 bases and J lost 2; bases outside the gene matches: 2. The CDR3 nucleotides read TGTGCCAGCAGTGGCGGGGGGGGACAAGAGACCCAGTACTTC. Translated, it gives CASSGGGGQETQYF.

CDR3 nucleotide sequence: TGTGCCAGCAGCCGGGCAGGGAACCACGAGCAGTACTTC. Translating gives CASSRAGNHEQYF. The V gene is TRBV4-2, the J gene TRBJ2-7, with D possibly being TRBD1 (5 bases). V dropped 4 bases and J dropped 5 bases, with 12 bases sitting between them. Germline V lookup: CDR1 LGHNA, CDR2 YNFKEQ. CDR3 size: 13 residues.

The gene calls are TRBV10-3 and TRBJ2-5; D is uncertain. Judging by the DNA end, TRBJ2-7 fits better; the J call may be wrong. CDR1 and CDR2 (germline): ENHRY, SYGVKD. The CDR3 sequence is 13 residues long. In DNA, the CDR3 is TGTGCCATCAGTGAGTCGTACAGCTACGAGCAGTACTTC. This sequence encodes CAISESYSYEQYF.

This chain uses TRBV4-1 with TRBJ2-5, with D possibly being TRBD2 (6 bases). V was clipped by 4 bases and J by 5 bases, with 23 bases between them. Germline V gene sequence: CDR1 MGHRA, CDR2 YSYEKL. CDR3 length: 17 residues. The CDR3 region is CASSPTLGPLARETQYF. The CDR3 DNA sequence: TGCGCCAGCAGCCCCACACTAGGTCCCCTAGCGAGGGAGACCCAGTACTTC.

In its sample, this clone was seen a few times. The chain uses TRBV30 and TRBJ2-1; no clear D gene. The CDR3 is 15 amino acids. The germline V gene encodes CDR1 GTSNPN and CDR2 SVGIG (reference sequence). Trimming removed 0 bases from V and 4 bases from J, with 13 bases in between. The CDR3 here is CAWSVALARYNEQFF. For the CDR3, the DNA is TGTGCCTGGAGTGTAGCCCTTGCGCGGTACAATGAGCAGTTCTTC.

Only one count was recorded for this clone. This chain connects TRBV5-1 to TRBJ2-4, with 7 bases lining up with TRBD1. The junction had 10 bases not matched to a gene; V was cut back by 1 base and J by 6 bases. CDR1 is SGHRS and CDR2 is YFSETQ in the germline V gene. This CDR3 has 16 amino acids. The CDR3 spells CASSLTPTGVGNIQYF. For the CDR3, the DNA is TGCGCCAGCAGCTTGACCCCAACAGGGGTCGGAAACATTCAGTACTTC.

The chain combines TRBV6-5 with TRBJ2-1; tentatively, D is TRBD1 (6 bases). The germline V gene encodes CDR1 MNHEY and CDR2 SVGAGI. The CDR3 totals 13 residues. V was pared by 2 bases and J by 4 bases, with 6 bases between. As DNA, the CDR3 is TGTGCCAGCAGTTACGGACAGTACAATGAGCAGTTCTTC. Translated, it gives CASSYGQYNEQFF.

The gene calls are TRBV2 and TRBJ2-6, with a tentative D call TRBD2 (5 bases). This CDR3 is 19 amino acids long. In germline, CDR1 is SNHLY, CDR2 FYNNEI. Trimming took off 0 bases at V and 0 bases at J, with 15 bases between the two ends. CDR3 coding DNA: TGTGCCAGCAGTGAAGCGGGTTCGGACTTTAGCTCTGGGGCCAACGTCCTGACTTTC. Amino acids: CASSEAGSDFSSGANVLTF.

The chain recombines TRBV19 with TRBJ2-7; D gene ambiguous. The CDR3 consists of 13 residues. V was cut by 5 bases and J by 5 bases, with 13 bases left in between. Germline values: CDR1 LNHDA, CDR2 SQIVND (reference sequence). In DNA, the CDR3 is TGTGCCAGTAGTCCGTCAGGAAGGCACGAGCAGTACTTC. Protein: CASSPSGRHEQYF.

This rearrangement joins TRBV7-6 to TRBJ1-1; D gene unclear. Trimming took 2 bases from V and 8 from J, leaving 15 bases between them. Germline CDR1 SGHVS, CDR2 FNYEAQ. This CDR3 is built from 14 residues. The CDR3 is CASSLWEFQEEAFF. CDR3 sequence (DNA): TGTGCCAGCAGCTTATGGGAATTTCAGGAGGAAGCTTTCTTT.

The chain carries TRBV5-6 and TRBJ1-4; D gene ambiguous. Germline assignment: CDR1 SGHDT and CDR2 YYEEEE. V lost 4 bases and J lost 0, with 4 bases in between. The CDR3 extends over 13 amino acids. The CDR3 DNA follows: TGTGCCAGCAGCGGTGCAACTAATGAAAAACTGTTTTTT. Residues: CASSGATNEKLFF. The full variable domain, rest sourced from reference TRBV5-6 and TRBJ1-4, is DAGVTQSPTHLIKTRGQQVTLRCSPKSGHDTVSWYQQALGQGPQFIFQYYEEEERQRGNFPDRFSGHQFPNYSSELNVNALLLGDSALYLCASSGATNEKLFFGSGTQLSVL.

V usage is TRBV6-4 and J usage is TRBJ1-2; D not certain. V shed 3 bases and J shed 0 bases, with 8 bases lying between them. The V gene's germline CDR1 is MRHNA and CDR2 SNTAGT. The CDR3 length is 14 residues. As DNA, the CDR3 is TGTGCCAGCAGTGAAACGGCCTCTAACTATGGCTACACCTTC. Translation: CASSETASNYGYTF.

The chain uses TRBV7-9 and TRBJ2-5; D is unclear. This CDR3 comprises 10 residues. Germline V gene data show CDR1 as SEHNR and CDR2 as FQNEAQ (reference sequence). V was trimmed by 7 bases and J by 5 bases, leaving 5 bases between them. The chain's CDR3 is CASMGETQYF. The CDR3 DNA follows: TGTGCCAGCATGGGTGAGACCCAGTACTTC.

The V and J genes are TRBV20-1 and TRBJ1-2, with D perhaps TRBD1 (6 bases). V lost 4 bases and J lost 6, with 9 bases in between. Germline V gene sequence: CDR1 DFQATT, CDR2 SNEGSKA (reference sequence). The CDR3 consists of 11 residues. Written as DNA, the CDR3 is TGCAGTGCTAAGGGGGGCCATGGCTACACCTTC. As protein: CSAKGGHGYTF.

The chain uses TRBV21-1 and TRBJ1-6; the table's D call TRBD1 went unverified against the DNA. TRBV21-1 is tagged as a pseudogene. The CDR3 is 18 residues long. CDR3 protein: CASSPFLQGAHHKSPLHF. The CDR3 nucleotides are TGTGCCAGCAGCCCTTTTCTACAGGGGGCTCATCATAAGTCACCCCTCCACTTT.

The rearrangement uses TRBV18 and TRBJ2-1, with a tentative D call TRBD2 (5 bases). Per the germline V gene, CDR1 is KGHSH and CDR2 is LQKENI. The CDR3 covers 13 residues. Trimming took off 6 bases at V and 4 bases at J, with 10 bases between the two ends. The CDR3 bases are TGTGCCAGCTCTCCCGGACTTTACAATGAGCAGTTCTTC. Amino acid sequence: CASSPGLYNEQFF. The full variable domain, completed using reference TRBV18 and TRBJ2-1, is NAGVMQNPRHLVRRRGQEARLRCSPMKGHSHVYWYRQLPEEGLKFMVYLQKENIIDESGMPKERFSAEFPKEGPSILRIQQVVRGDSAAYFCASSPGLYNEQFFGPGTRLTVL.

The chain has TRBV29-1 and TRBJ1-1; D is perhaps TRBD1 (5 bases). The CDR3 covers 16 residues. Trimming took off 2 bases at V and 8 bases at J, with 24 bases between the two ends. Germline V CDR1 and CDR2: SQVTM, ANQGSEA. CDR3 in amino acids: CSVELGIQGGYGEAFF. Written as DNA, the CDR3 is TGCAGCGTTGAATTGGGCATCCAGGGAGGGTATGGAGAAGCTTTCTTT.